The next 14 T cell receptor beta chains were all read from a single sample in a study of T cells in women clearing cervical HPV infection. Assay: immunoSEQ multiplex PCR; the TCRdb copy retains only in-frame clones and omits some. The sample table includes some 50,000 clones. The sample consisted of blood buffy coat. These receptors were taken from a woman aged 18 to 69 with a cervical HPV16 infection that either progressed to CIN3+ or cleared (not recorded which).

Details on this clone: The CDR3 goes on 3 residues after the read ends, and that part is filled in from the germline J gene. The V and J genes are TRBV2 and TRBJ2-3; 7 bases match TRBD1. The J segment lost 4 bases and the V segment lost 7 bases, leaving 14 bases of the junction unmatched. Germline V gene data show CDR1 as SNHLY and CDR2 as FYNNEI. The CDR3 has 16 residues. The CDR3 loop reads CASILNGPRGPDTQYF. The sequenced CDR3 bases are TGTGCCAGCATTCTCAACGGGCCAAGGGGGCCAGATACG.

About this clone: From the germline J gene comes the end of the CDR3, since the read stops 3 residues before it. The chain joins TRBV2 to TRBJ1-3; TRBD1 matches at 8 bases. Germline values: CDR1 SNHLY, CDR2 FYNNEI. The CDR3 covers 13 residues. V shed 10 bases, J shed 3 bases, and the junction held 5 bases outside the gene matches. CDR3 DNA, as far as it was read: TGTGCCAAAGAGACAGGGGATGGAAACACC. Residues: CAKETGDGNT. The CDR3 in full is CAKETGDGNTIYF.

Concerning this clone itself: Read coverage stops 3 residues before the CDR3 terminus; the germline J gene supplies the remainder. This chain links TRBV11-2 with TRBJ1-1; D ambiguous. There are 13 residues in the CDR3. The germline V gene encodes CDR1 SGHAT and CDR2 FQNNGV. Trimming took 5 bases from V and 4 from J, leaving 11 bases between them. The sequenced CDR3 bases are TGTGCCAGCAGCGTGCGGGGTTTCACTGAA. Its translation: CASSVRGFTE. In full, the CDR3 reads CASSVRGFTEAFF.

This clone is called medium-sized based on its frequency. The CDR3 is cut off 3 residues early in the read; its end comes from the germline J gene. The rearrangement links TRBV18 to TRBJ2-3; the D is unclear. This CDR3 is 13 amino acids long. The germline V gene has CDR1 KGHSH and CDR2 LQKENI. V lost 4 bases to trimming and J lost 4 bases, with 9 bases between them. Incomplete CDR3 DNA: TGTGCCAGCTCACTTTCGGTTGCAGATACG. Protein product: CASSLSVADT. Given in full, the CDR3 is CASSLSVADTQYF. The full variable domain, its missing parts supplied by reference TRBV18 and TRBJ2-3, is NAGVMQNPRHLVRRRGQEARLRCSPMKGHSHVYWYRQLPEEGLKFMVYLQKENIIDESGMPKERFSAEFPKEGPSILRIQQVVRGDSAAYFCASSLSVADTQYFGPGTRLTVL.

A word on this clone: The read terminates 3 residues before the CDR3 end, so the remaining end is supplied by the germline J gene. The V call is TRBV2, the J call TRBJ2-3; D possibly corresponds to TRBD1 (6 bases). This CDR3 is 14 amino acids long. Germline assignment: CDR1 SNHLY and CDR2 FYNNEI. The CDR3 region is CASTDSGAQETQYF. CDR3 DNA, as far as it was read: TGTGCCAGCACCGACTCAGGGGCCCAGGAGACG.

Regarding this clone: The read finishes 3 residues shy of the CDR3 end, and the germline J gene is used to complete it. The chain carries TRBV5-1 and TRBJ1-2, with 10 nucleotides matching TRBD1. CDR3 length: 16 residues. Germline CDR1 SGHRS, CDR2 YFSETQ. The DNA read from the CDR3 is TGCGCCAGCAGCTACGGACAGGGGGGGAAACAAGAGACA. Translating it yields CASSYGQGGKQET. The entire CDR3 protein is CASSYGQGGKQETYTF. The entire variable domain, with the rest obtained from reference TRBV5-1 and TRBJ1-2, is as follows: KAGVTQTPRYLIKTRGQQVTLSCSPISGHRSVSWYQQTPGQGLQFLFEYFSETQRNKGNFPGRFSGRQFSNSRSEMNVSTLELGDSALYLCASSYGQGGKQETYTFGSGTRLTVV.

In regard to this clone: Read coverage stops 3 residues before the CDR3 terminus; the germline J gene supplies the remainder. The chain uses TRBV7-8 and TRBJ2-5, with TRBD1 identical over 7 bases. Germline loops: CDR1 SGHVS, CDR2 FQNEAQ. The V segment lost 0 bases and the J segment 6 bases; nucleotides outside the gene matches: 4. This CDR3 is 14 amino acids long. The CDR3 DNA, read in part, is TGTGCCAGCAGCTTAGCAGGGGGCGATCAGACC. Translating gives CASSLAGGDQT. The whole CDR3 is CASSLAGGDQTQYF. The full variable domain, completed using reference TRBV7-8 and TRBJ2-5, is GAGVSQSPRYKVAKRGQDVALRCDPISGHVSLFWYQQALGQGPEFLTYFQNEAQLDKSGLPSDRFFAERPEGSVSTLKIQRTQQEDSAVYLCASSLAGGDQTQYFGPGTRLLVL.

This CDR3 is CASSAYMSSYNSPLHF. The sequenced CDR3 bases are TGTGCCAGCAGTGCTTACATGAGCTCCTATAATTCACCC. The chain has TRBV12-3 or TRBV12-4 and TRBJ1-6, with D unresolved. The read gets to within 3 residues of the CDR3 end, and the germline J gene fills in the rest. Trimming cost V 5 bases and J 0 bases, with 11 bases left between them. The CDR3 has 16 amino acids.

Note on this clone: The read gets to within 3 residues of the CDR3 end, and the germline J gene fills in the rest. This chain links TRBV6-2 or TRBV6-3 with TRBJ2-1, with a possible D match to TRBD2 (5 bases). Germline lookup yields CDR1 MNHEY and CDR2 SVGEGT. V lost 7 bases and J lost 8, with 9 bases in between. The CDR3 is 11 residues long. The DNA read from the CDR3 is TGTGCCAGCAAGGAGAGGGATGAG. Translating gives CASKERDE. The whole CDR3 region reads CASKERDEQFF.

A note on this clone: The DNA ends 3 residues before the CDR3 does, and the rest of the CDR3 is filled in from the germline J gene. This CDR3 is also generated by other DNA sequences in the sample. V and J are TRBV5-1 and TRBJ1-6; maybe TRBD1 (6 bases). Germline loops: CDR1 SGHRS, CDR2 YFSETQ. The CDR3 totals 14 residues. The V end was cut by 0 bases, the J end by 7 bases, with 8 bases between. Incomplete CDR3 DNA: TGCGCCAGCAGCTTGGGCCAGGGGAATTCACCC. Its translation is CASSLGQGNSP. The complete CDR3 reads CASSLGQGNSPLHF.

As regards this clone: The sequence runs out 3 residues before the end of the CDR3; the remainder is reconstructed from the germline J gene. J is TRBJ2-3 and V is TRBV7-3; the D is unclear. The V gene's germline CDR1 is SGHTA and CDR2 FQGTGA. CDR3 length: 13 residues. The covered CDR3 bases are TGTGCCAGCAGCCCGGGTAACCAAGAGACG. Residues: CASSPGNQET. The CDR3 as a whole reads CASSPGNQETQYF.

CDR3 region: CASTLLGAYNSPLHF. The sequenced part of the CDR3 DNA is TGTGCCAGCACCCTCCTCGGTGCTTATAATTCACCC. The chain combines TRBV2 with TRBJ1-6, with no clear D. Sequencing ends 3 residues short of the CDR3 end; the germline J gene provides the rest. This CDR3 has 15 residues. Trimming stripped 7 bases from V and 4 bases from J, with 14 bases between. Germline CDR1 and CDR2: SNHLY and FYNNEI.

Remarks on this clone: Coverage ceases 3 residues before the CDR3 finishes, and the germline J gene fills in the end. The chain employs TRBV4-1 and TRBJ2-6, with TRBD2 as a possible D gene (7 bases). CDR3 length equals 18 residues. Trimming stripped 4 bases from V and 1 base from J, with 17 bases between. Per the germline V gene, CDR1 is MGHRA and CDR2 is YSYEKL. CDR3 protein: CASSLSGGALSGANVLTF. The CDR3 bases that were read are TGCGCCAGCAGCCTATCGGGGGGCGCCCTATCTGGGGCCAACGTC.

Worth noting for this clone: With the read ending 3 residues before the CDR3 end, the germline J gene is used to fill in that end. The V call is TRBV20-1, the J call TRBJ1-6, with 8 positions matching TRBD1. Germline loops: CDR1 DFQATT, CDR2 SNEGSKA (reference sequence). The CDR3 sequence is 16 residues long. With 2 bases clipped from V and 7 bases from J, the junction kept 10 bases outside the gene matches. The DNA read from the CDR3 is TGCAGTGCTAGACCCAATATCGGGACAGGCAATTCACCC. This sequence encodes CSARPNIGTGNSP. The whole CDR3 protein reads CSARPNIGTGNSPLHF.